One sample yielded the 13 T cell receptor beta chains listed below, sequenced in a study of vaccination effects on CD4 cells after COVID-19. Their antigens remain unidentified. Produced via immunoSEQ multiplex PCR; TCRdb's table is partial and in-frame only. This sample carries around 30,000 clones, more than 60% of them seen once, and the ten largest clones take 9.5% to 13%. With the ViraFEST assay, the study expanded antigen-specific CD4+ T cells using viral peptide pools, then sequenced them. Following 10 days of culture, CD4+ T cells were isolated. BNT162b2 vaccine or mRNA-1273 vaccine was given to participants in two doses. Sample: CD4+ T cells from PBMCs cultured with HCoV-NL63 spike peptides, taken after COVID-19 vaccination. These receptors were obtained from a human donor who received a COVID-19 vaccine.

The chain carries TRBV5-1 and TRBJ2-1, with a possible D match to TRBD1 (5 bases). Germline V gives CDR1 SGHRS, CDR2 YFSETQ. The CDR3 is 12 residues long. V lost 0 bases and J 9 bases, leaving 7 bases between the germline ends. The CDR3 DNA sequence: TGCGCCAGCAGCTTGGTTCAGGGTGAGCAGTTCTTC. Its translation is CASSLVQGEQFF.

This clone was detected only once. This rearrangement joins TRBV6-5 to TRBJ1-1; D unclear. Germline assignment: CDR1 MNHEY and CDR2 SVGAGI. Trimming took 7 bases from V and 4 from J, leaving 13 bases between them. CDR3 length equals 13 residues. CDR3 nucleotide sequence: TGTGCCAGCATAACTCCGTGGAGCACTGAAGCTTTCTTT. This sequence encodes CASITPWSTEAFF.

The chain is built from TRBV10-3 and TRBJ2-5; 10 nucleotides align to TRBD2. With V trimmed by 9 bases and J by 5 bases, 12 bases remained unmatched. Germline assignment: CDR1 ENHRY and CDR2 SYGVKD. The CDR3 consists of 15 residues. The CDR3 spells CAIGAGGPGWETQYF. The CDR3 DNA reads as TGTGCCATTGGAGCGGGAGGGCCGGGATGGGAGACCCAGTACTTC.

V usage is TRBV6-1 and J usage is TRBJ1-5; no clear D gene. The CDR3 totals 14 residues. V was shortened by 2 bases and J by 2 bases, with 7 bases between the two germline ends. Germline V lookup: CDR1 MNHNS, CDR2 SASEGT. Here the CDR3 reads CASSERRGNQPQHF. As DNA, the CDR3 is TGTGCCAGCAGTGAACGGAGGGGCAATCAGCCCCAGCATTTT.

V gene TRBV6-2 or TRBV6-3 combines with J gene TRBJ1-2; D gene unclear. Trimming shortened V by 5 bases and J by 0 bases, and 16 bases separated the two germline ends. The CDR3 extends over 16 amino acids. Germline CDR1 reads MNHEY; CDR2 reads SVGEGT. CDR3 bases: TGTGCCAGCAGTCGCACCCAGAGGATGACTAACTATGGCTACACCTTC. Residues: CASSRTQRMTNYGYTF.

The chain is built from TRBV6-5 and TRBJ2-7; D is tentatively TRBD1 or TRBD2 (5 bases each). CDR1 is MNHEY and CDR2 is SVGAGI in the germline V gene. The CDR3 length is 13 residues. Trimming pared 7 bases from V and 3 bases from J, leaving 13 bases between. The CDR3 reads CASKPGPLYEQYF. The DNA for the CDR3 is TGTGCCAGCAAGCCGGGACCTCTCTACGAGCAGTACTTC.

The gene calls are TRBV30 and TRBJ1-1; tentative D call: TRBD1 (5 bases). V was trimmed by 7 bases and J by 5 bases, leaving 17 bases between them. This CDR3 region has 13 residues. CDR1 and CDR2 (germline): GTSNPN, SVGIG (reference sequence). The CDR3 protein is CASDRLEGTEAFF. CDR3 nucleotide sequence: TGTGCCTCGGACCGCCTTGAGGGGACTGAAGCTTTCTTT. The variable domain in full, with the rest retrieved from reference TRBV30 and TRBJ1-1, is SQTIHQWPATLVQPVGSPLSLECTVEGTSNPNLYWYRQAAGRGLQLLFYSVGIGQISSEVPQNLSASRPQDRQFILSSKKLLLSDSGFYLCASDRLEGTEAFFGQGTRLTVV.

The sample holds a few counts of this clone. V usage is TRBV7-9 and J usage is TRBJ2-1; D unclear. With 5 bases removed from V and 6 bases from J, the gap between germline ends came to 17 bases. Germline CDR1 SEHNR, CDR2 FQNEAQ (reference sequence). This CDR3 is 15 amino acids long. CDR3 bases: TGTGCCAGCAGCCGTCTGTGGGCGATAGGCAATGAGCAGTTCTTC. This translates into CASSRLWAIGNEQFF.

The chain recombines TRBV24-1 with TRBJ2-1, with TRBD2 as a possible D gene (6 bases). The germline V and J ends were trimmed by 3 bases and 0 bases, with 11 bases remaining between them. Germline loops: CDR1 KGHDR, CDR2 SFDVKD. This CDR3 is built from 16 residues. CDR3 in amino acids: CATSDPQGGSYNEQFF. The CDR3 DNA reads TGTGCCACCAGTGATCCTCAGGGAGGCTCCTACAATGAGCAGTTCTTC.

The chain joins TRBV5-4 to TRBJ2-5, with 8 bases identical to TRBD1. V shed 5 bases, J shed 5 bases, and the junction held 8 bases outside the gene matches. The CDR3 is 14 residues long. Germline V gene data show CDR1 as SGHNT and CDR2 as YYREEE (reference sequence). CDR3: CASRFDRGRETQYF. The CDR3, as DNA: TGTGCCAGCAGATTCGACAGGGGACGGGAGACCCAGTACTTC.

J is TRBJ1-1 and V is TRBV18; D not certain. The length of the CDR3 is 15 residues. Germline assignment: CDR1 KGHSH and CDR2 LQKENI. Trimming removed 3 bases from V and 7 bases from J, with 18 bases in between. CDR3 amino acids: CASSPPKGGGNEAFF. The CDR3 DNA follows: TGTGCCAGCTCACCCCCAAAGGGAGGAGGGAATGAAGCTTTCTTT. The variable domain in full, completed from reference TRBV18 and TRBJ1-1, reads NAGVMQNPRHLVRRRGQEARLRCSPMKGHSHVYWYRQLPEEGLKFMVYLQKENIIDESGMPKERFSAEFPKEGPSILRIQQVVRGDSAAYFCASSPPKGGGNEAFFGQGTRLTVV.

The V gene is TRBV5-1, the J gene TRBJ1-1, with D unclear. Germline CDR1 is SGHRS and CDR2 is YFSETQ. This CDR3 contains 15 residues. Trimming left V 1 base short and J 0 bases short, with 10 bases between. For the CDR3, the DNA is TGCGCCAGCAGCTTGACAGATGCCATGAACACTGAAGCTTTCTTT. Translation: CASSLTDAMNTEAFF.

CDR3 DNA sequence: TGTGCCAGTAGTGACCCGGGAACCCTGGTGGGGACTGAAGCTTTCTTT. The encoded protein is CASSDPGTLVGTEAFF. The chain has TRBV19 and TRBJ1-1, with unresolved D. The germline V gene encodes CDR1 LNHDA and CDR2 SQIVND (reference sequence). V was shortened by 5 bases and J by 5 bases, with 21 bases between the two germline ends. This CDR3 comprises 16 residues.